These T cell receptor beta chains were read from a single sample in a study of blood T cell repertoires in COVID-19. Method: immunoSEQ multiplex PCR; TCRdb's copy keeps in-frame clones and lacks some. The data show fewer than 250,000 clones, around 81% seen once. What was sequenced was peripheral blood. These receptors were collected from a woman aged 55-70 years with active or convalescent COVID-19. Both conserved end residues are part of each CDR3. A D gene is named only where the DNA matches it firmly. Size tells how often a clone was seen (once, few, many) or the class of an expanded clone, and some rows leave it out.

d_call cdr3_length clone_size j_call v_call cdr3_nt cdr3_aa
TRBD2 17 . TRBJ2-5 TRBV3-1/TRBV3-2 TGTGCCAGCAGCCATGGGACTAGCGGGGGGTCCCAAGAGACCCAGTACTTC CASSHGTSGGSQETQYF
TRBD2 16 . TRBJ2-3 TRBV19 TGTGCCAGTAGTCGACTAGCGGGAGGGCGCCCAGATACGCAGTATTTT CASSRLAGGRPDTQYF
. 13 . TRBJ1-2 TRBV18 TGTGCCAGCTCACCACCCGGTAGCTATGGCTACACCTTC CASSPPGSYGYTF
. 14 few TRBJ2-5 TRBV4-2 TGTGCCAGCAGCCAAGATGGGAGGAGAGAGACCCAGTACTTC CASSQDGRRETQYF
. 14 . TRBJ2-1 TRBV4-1 TGCGCCAGCAGCCCAGCGAGCTCCTACAATGAGCAGTTCTTC CASSPASSYNEQFF
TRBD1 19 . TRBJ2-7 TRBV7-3 TGTGCCAGCAGCTTACTCATAAGGGACGGGACAGGGGGCTCCTACGAGCAGTACTTC CASSLLIRDGTGGSYEQYF
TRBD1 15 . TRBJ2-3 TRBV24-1 TGTGCCACCAGTGATACCGGACAGGGAACAGATACGCAGTATTTT CATSDTGQGTDTQYF
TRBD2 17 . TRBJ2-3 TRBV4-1 TGCGCCAGCAGCATTCCACTAGCGGAGACCACAGCAGATACGCAGTATTTT CASSIPLAETTADTQYF
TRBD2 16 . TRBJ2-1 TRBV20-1 TGCAGTGCTAGTGCCGGGACTAGCAGGTCCTACAATGAGCAGTTCTTC CSASAGTSRSYNEQFF
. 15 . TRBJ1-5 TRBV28 TGTGCCAGCACTACCCCGGGGGGCAGAAATCAGCCCCAGCATTTT CASTTPGGRNQPQHF
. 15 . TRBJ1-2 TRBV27 TGTGCCAGCACCCGGGTTGGATACTCACTTGGGGGCTACACCTTC CASTRVGYSLGGYTF
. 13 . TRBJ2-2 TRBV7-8 TGTGCCAGCAGCCCAAGGGGGACCGGGGAGCTGTTTTTT CASSPRGTGELFF
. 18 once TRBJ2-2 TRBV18 TGTGCCAGCTCACCCGGGACACCCTCAAACCTGAACACCGGGGAGCTGTTTTTT CASSPGTPSNLNTGELFF
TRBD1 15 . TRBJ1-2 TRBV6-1 TGTGCCAGCAGTGAGGGGACAGGGGGCTCGGGTGGCTACACCTTC CASSEGTGGSGGYTF
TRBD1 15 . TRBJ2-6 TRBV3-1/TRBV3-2 TGTGCCAGCAGCCGAGACAGGGCTGGGGCCAACGTCCTGACTTTC CASSRDRAGANVLTF
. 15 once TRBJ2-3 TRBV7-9 TGTGCCAGCAGCTTATACGGCGGGGCGGAATATACGCAGTATTTT CASSLYGGAEYTQYF